Described below is a single T cell receptor (beta chain) sequence and its context. Its specificity is unknown. TCRdb reprocessed the 5' RACE reads with MiXCR, giving one entry per CDR3 protein. The table has approximately 300,000 distinct CDR3 sequences, 8.7% seen once. CDR1 and CDR2 (germline): SGHTS, YDEGEE. The CDR3 runs to 16 residues. Between the trimmed V and J ends, which lost 0 bases and 7 bases, there was a span of 16 bases. The sample comes from a study of T cells after yellow fever vaccination. Background on the study: Libraries from low-cell-number fractions were prepared with the SMART-Seq v4 Ultra Low Input RNA kit. Study results and caveats: Across the CD4 and CD8 compartments, a small share of clonotypes was present in both.

V and J are TRBV5-8 and TRBJ1-4; D unclear. The specimen comprised PBMCs, sampled on the day of the first yellow fever vaccination. The receptor was derived from a man between 18 and 35 years old who received the YFV17D yellow fever vaccine. The CDR3 is CASSLGQAAGGEKLFF. For the CDR3, the DNA is TGTGCCAGCAGCTTGGGGCAGGCGGCGGGAGGTGAAAAACTGTTTTTT.